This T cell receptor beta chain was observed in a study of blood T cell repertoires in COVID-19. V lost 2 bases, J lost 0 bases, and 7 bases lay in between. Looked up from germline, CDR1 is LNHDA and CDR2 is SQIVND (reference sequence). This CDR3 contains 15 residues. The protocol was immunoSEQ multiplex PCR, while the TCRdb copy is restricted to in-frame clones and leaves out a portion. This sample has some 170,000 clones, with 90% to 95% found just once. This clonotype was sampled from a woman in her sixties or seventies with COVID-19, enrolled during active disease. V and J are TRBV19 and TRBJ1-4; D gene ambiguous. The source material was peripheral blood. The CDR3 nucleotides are TGTGCCAGTAGTATACGCGGAGCAACTAATGAAAAACTGTTTTTT. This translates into CASSIRGATNEKLFF.